What follows are 21 T cell receptor beta chains derived from one specimen sequenced in a study of cytomegalovirus exposure and HLA in healthy donors. The repertoire was sequenced with immunoSEQ multiplex PCR; TCRdb's copy has only in-frame clones and lacks some. This sample has 200,000 to 250,000 clones, with approximately 90% found just once. The sample comprised PBMCs. The receptors were gathered from a woman in her late teens or twenties in good health and CMV-seronegative.

The chain couples TRBV19 to TRBJ2-1; D remains ambiguous. CDR1 is LNHDA, CDR2 SQIVND, per germline (reference sequence). V was trimmed by 2 bases and J by 0 bases, leaving 8 bases between them. This CDR3 region has 15 residues. CDR3 bases: TGTGCCAGTAGTATATCCAGAAGCTCCTACAATGAGCAGTTCTTC. Protein product: CASSISRSSYNEQFF.

The rearrangement uses TRBV11-2 and TRBJ1-2, with D perhaps matching TRBD1 (5 bases). Germline V CDR1 and CDR2: SGHAT, FQNNGV. The CDR3 runs to 13 residues. Trimming pared 3 bases from V and 7 bases from J, leaving 12 bases between. CDR3 region: CASSFPVGGGYTF. The CDR3 DNA is TGTGCCAGCAGCTTCCCCGTGGGGGGTGGCTACACCTTC.

The chain joins TRBV6-6 to TRBJ1-6, with 10 bases that match TRBD1. There are 15 residues in the CDR3. Germline V gene lookup returns CDR1 MNHNY and CDR2 SVGAGI (reference sequence). Trimming cost V 2 bases and J 8 bases; bases outside gene matches: 3. In nucleotides, the CDR3 is TGTGCCAGCAGTTACCGGGACAGGGGTGATTCACCCCTCCACTTT. Translating it yields CASSYRDRGDSPLHF.

The chain employs TRBV7-9 and TRBJ1-1, with D perhaps matching TRBD1 (6 bases). This CDR3 has 15 amino acids. V shed 5 bases and J shed 0 bases, with 13 bases lying between them. Per germline, CDR1 SEHNR and CDR2 FQNEAQ (reference sequence). The CDR3 DNA follows: TGTGCCAGCAGCGGGAGGGACAATTTGAACACTGAAGCTTTCTTT. Translating it yields CASSGRDNLNTEAFF.

This sequence joins TRBV29-1 and TRBJ2-1; 8 nucleotides align to TRBD1. Trimming took 4 bases from V and 7 from J; bases not matched to a gene: 0. The V gene's germline CDR1 is SQVTM and CDR2 ANQGSEA. This CDR3 is 11 amino acids long. This CDR3 is CSVGQGNEQFF. As DNA, the CDR3 is TGCAGCGTTGGACAGGGGAATGAGCAGTTCTTC.

The chain has TRBV29-1 and TRBJ2-7; no firm D call. The germline V gene encodes CDR1 SQVTM and CDR2 ANQGSEA. The CDR3 is made up of 13 amino acids. V dropped 7 bases and J dropped 6 bases, with 19 bases sitting between them. The CDR3 protein is CSGAGSQSSEQYF. CDR3 nucleotide sequence: TGCAGCGGTGCAGGATCCCAATCATCCGAGCAGTACTTC.

As regards this clone: This same CDR3 is encoded by further DNA sequences in the sample. The chain couples TRBV18 to TRBJ1-2; 9 nucleotides align to TRBD1. This CDR3 has 14 amino acids. The V and J ends lost 6 bases and 2 bases, in that order; junction bases with no gene match: 4. From germline, CDR1 is KGHSH and CDR2 LQKENI. CDR3 bases: TGTGCCAGCTCCCCCGGGACAGGGAACTATGGCTACACCTTC. As protein: CASSPGTGNYGYTF.

This sequence joins TRBV5-4 and TRBJ1-2, with 8 bases fitting TRBD1. Germline CDR1 SGHNT, CDR2 YYREEE (reference sequence). The length of the CDR3 is 14 residues. V was pared by 5 bases and J by 8 bases, with 11 bases of the junction left unmatched. The CDR3 region is CASRQSTGGKGYTF. CDR3 in DNA: TGTGCCAGCAGACAATCAACAGGGGGTAAGGGCTACACCTTC.

The rearrangement links TRBV2 to TRBJ2-1, with 8 nucleotides matching TRBD2. CDR3 length equals 13 residues. Germline CDR1 reads SNHLY; CDR2 reads FYNNEI. V shed 11 bases and J 2 bases; nucleotides not matched to a gene: 5. The CDR3 region is CASAGVPYNEQFF. The CDR3 DNA reads TGTGCCTCAGCGGGAGTCCCCTACAATGAGCAGTTCTTC.

J is TRBJ2-1 and V is TRBV2; 7 nucleotides align to TRBD2. The CDR3 runs to 14 residues. The germline V gene encodes CDR1 SNHLY and CDR2 FYNNEI. The ends lost 10 bases at V and 5 bases at J; junction bases unmatched: 11. CDR3 nucleotide sequence: TGTGCCATCCTAGGGAGCGGGGTAAACAATGAGCAGTTCTTC. It specifies CAILGSGVNNEQFF.

This chain links TRBV5-4 with TRBJ2-5, with 14 bases lining up with TRBD2. V trimming: 0 bases; J trimming: 4 bases; junction bases outside the gene matches: 2. Germline V lookup: CDR1 SGHNT, CDR2 YYREEE (reference sequence). The CDR3 covers 16 residues. In nucleotides, the CDR3 is TGTGCCAGCAGCTTGGATGGGACTAGCGGGAGAGAGACCCAGTACTTC. It specifies CASSLDGTSGRETQYF.

V gene TRBV7-9 combines with J gene TRBJ2-2, with 7 bases fitting TRBD2. V lost 6 bases to trimming and J lost 9 bases; unmatched junction nucleotides: 13. Germline V gene sequence: CDR1 SEHNR, CDR2 FQNEAQ (reference sequence). The CDR3 is 15 amino acids. Written as DNA, the CDR3 is TGTGCCAGCAGTCCCAAGACTAGCCTGCACCGGGAGCTGTTTTTT. The encoded protein is CASSPKTSLHRELFF.

V and J are TRBV27 and TRBJ1-4, with a tentative D call TRBD1 (6 bases). Trimming shortened V by 6 bases and J by 8 bases, and 19 bases separated the two germline ends. The germline CDR1 and CDR2 sequences are MNHEY and SMNVEV (reference sequence). The CDR3 has 15 residues. The CDR3 nucleotides are TGTGCCAGCAGCGATTTGACAGGAATTAGGGAAAAACTGTTTTTT. Amino acids: CASSDLTGIREKLFF. The full variable domain, in which reference TRBV27 and TRBJ1-4 provide the parts outside the CDR3, is EAQVTQNPRYLITVTGKKLTVTCSQNMNHEYMSWYRQDPGLGLRQIYYSMNVEVTDKGDVPEGYKVSRKEKRNFPLILESPSPNQTSLYFCASSDLTGIREKLFFGSGTQLSVL.

This chain links TRBV27 with TRBJ1-2, with 7 bases identical to TRBD1. Germline values: CDR1 MNHEY, CDR2 SMNVEV (reference sequence). The CDR3 consists of 13 residues. J gave up 8 bases and V 6 bases, and 9 bases lay outside the gene matches. CDR3 region: CASSQRGLGGYTF. The CDR3 coding sequence is TGTGCCAGCAGCCAAAGGGGGCTAGGGGGCTACACCTTC.

The rearrangement links TRBV28 to TRBJ2-3; D perhaps matches TRBD1 (6 bases). Germline CDR1 and CDR2: MDHEN and SYDVKM. The CDR3 sequence is 13 residues long. Trimming took 6 bases from V and 5 from J, leaving 12 bases between them. The CDR3 loop reads CASRPGTKDTQYF. The CDR3 DNA reads TGTGCCAGCAGACCCGGGACAAAAGATACGCAGTATTTT.

The rearrangement links TRBV9 to TRBJ1-6; no clear D gene. This CDR3 contains 14 residues. From germline, CDR1 is SGDLS and CDR2 YYNGEE. The ends were cut back, 4 bases at V and 12 bases at J, with 17 bases in the middle. The DNA of the CDR3 is TGTGCCAGCAGCCTCGAACGAACACCCCTACCCCTCCACTTT. Residues: CASSLERTPLPLHF. Together with reference TRBV9 and TRBJ1-6, the CDR3 gives the full variable domain: DSGVTQTPKHLITATGQRVTLRCSPRSGDLSVYWYQQSLDQGLQFLIQYYNGEERAKGNILERFSAQQFPDLHSELNLSSLELGDSALYFCASSLERTPLPLHFGNGTRLTVT.

The rearrangement uses TRBV5-1 and TRBJ2-7; D not certain. V lost 3 bases, J lost 3 bases, and 10 bases lay in between. The CDR3 runs to 13 residues. The germline CDR1 and CDR2 sequences are SGHRS and YFSETQ. CDR3 protein: CASSSWYSYEQYF. CDR3 in DNA: TGCGCCAGCAGCTCATGGTACAGCTACGAGCAGTACTTC.

This chain connects TRBV28 to TRBJ1-2; D not certain. This CDR3 is 14 amino acids long. Germline-derived CDR1 and CDR2 are MDHEN and SYDVKM. Trimming left V 6 bases short and J 4 bases short, with 15 bases between. DNA of the CDR3: TGTGCCAGCAGAAGCCCTAACGAGGGCTATGGCTACACCTTC. Translation: CASRSPNEGYGYTF.

This sequence joins TRBV2 and TRBJ1-5; TRBD1 aligns across 9 bases. V lost 6 bases, J lost 2 bases, and 5 bases stayed unmatched. The length of the CDR3 is 15 residues. In germline, CDR1 is SNHLY, CDR2 FYNNEI. CDR3 nucleotide sequence: TGTGCCAGCAGACCTCGGACAGGGGGCAATCAGCCCCAGCATTTT. Amino acid sequence: CASRPRTGGNQPQHF.

The rearrangement uses TRBV6-5 and TRBJ1-2; 9 nucleotides agree with TRBD1. Germline CDR1 and CDR2: MNHEY and SVGAGI. The CDR3 is made up of 13 amino acids. The V gene end was trimmed by 7 bases and the J gene end by 5 bases; junction bases not matched to a gene: 5. The CDR3 spells CASTIQGAYGYTF. CDR3 DNA sequence: TGTGCCAGCACCATACAGGGGGCATATGGCTACACCTTC.

This rearrangement joins TRBV12-5 to TRBJ1-2, with 7 bases identical to TRBD1. Germline assignment: CDR1 LGHNT and CDR2 FRNRAP. V shed 6 bases and J 4 bases; nucleotides not matched to a gene: 2. The CDR3 sequence is 12 residues long. CDR3 coding DNA: TGTGCTAGTGGAACAGGGGCCTATGGCTACACCTTC. Its protein is CASGTGAYGYTF.